The rows below give T cell receptor beta chains drawn from one sample of a study of identifying expanded T cells in peripheral blood. The repertoire was sequenced with immunoSEQ multiplex PCR; TCRdb's copy has only in-frame clones and lacks some. The sample holds about 85,000 clones, 88% seen once. The sequencing sample was made of blood. These receptor sequences come from a person between 18 and 70 years old in good health. Both conserved end residues are part of each CDR3. D genes are given only for firm matches. The listing skips clone size in some rows; elsewhere it reads once, few, many or a size class.

d_call,clone_size,v_call,j_call,cdr3_nt,cdr3_aa
TRBD1,.,TRBV19,TRBJ1-2,TGTGCCAGTAGTATCGGGGGGACAGACTATGGCTACACCTTC,CASSIGGTDYGYTF
TRBD1,.,TRBV7-9,TRBJ2-1,TGTGCCAGCAGACAGGGGGCATCCTACAATGAGCAGTTCTTC,CASRQGASYNEQFF
.,.,TRBV28,TRBJ2-7,TGTGCCAGCAGTTTAGTTGGTAGACCCTACGAGCAGTACTTC,CASSLVGRPYEQYF
.,.,TRBV5-5,TRBJ2-2,TGTGCCAGCAGCCCCGGGCAACCCGGGGAGCTGTTTTTT,CASSPGQPGELFF
TRBD1,.,TRBV28,TRBJ1-1,TGTGCCAGCAGGGGACCCGGACAGGGGGTGAACACTGAAGCTTTCTTT,CASRGPGQGVNTEAFF
.,.,TRBV10-1,TRBJ2-7,TGCGCCAACAAAAATGGCCTAGGCTCCGAGCAGTACTTC,CANKNGLGSEQYF
TRBD1,.,TRBV19,TRBJ1-1,TGTGCCAGTAGTCGCACAGGGGCAGAAGCTTTCTTT,CASSRTGAEAFF
.,.,TRBV4-1,TRBJ2-3,TGCGCCAGCAGCCAAGAAGGGTTCGAAGCAGATACGCAGTATTTT,CASSQEGFEADTQYF
.,.,TRBV6-1,TRBJ2-3,TGTGCCAGCACGTCCGGACGGGGAGATACGCAGTATTTT,CASTSGRGDTQYF
.,.,TRBV6-5,TRBJ2-7,TGTGCCAGCAGTTACTCAGCCTCGAGTCCCTACGAGCAGTACTTC,CASSYSASSPYEQYF
.,.,TRBV15,TRBJ2-3,TGTGCCACCAGCAGCCTACAGGGATTCACAGATACGCAGTATTTT,CATSSLQGFTDTQYF
.,once,TRBV12-5,TRBJ1-2,TGTGCTAGTGGTTTCGAGGGAGGCTATGGCTACACCTTC,CASGFEGGYGYTF
.,.,TRBV2,TRBJ1-1,TGTGCCAGCAGTGAAGCCCTTTATATTAACACTGAAGCTTTCTTT,CASSEALYINTEAFF
TRBD1,.,TRBV5-1,TRBJ2-5,TGCGCCAGCAGCTTGGTCGACAGGGTAGGAGAGACCCAGTACTTC,CASSLVDRVGETQYF
.,.,TRBV10-3,TRBJ1-1,TGTGCCATCAGCCGGGACAACACTGAAGCTTTCTTT,CAISRDNTEAFF
.,.,TRBV5-1,TRBJ1-4,TGCGCCAGCAGCTTCACAGGGACTGCAACTAATGAAAAACTGTTTTTT,CASSFTGTATNEKLFF
TRBD1,.,TRBV5-4,TRBJ2-7,TGTGCCAGCAGCTCCCAAACAGGGGCCGAGCAGTACTTC,CASSSQTGAEQYF
.,.,TRBV6-5,TRBJ2-2,TGTGCCAGCAGTTACGCAGGGAGCACCGGGGAGCTGTTTTTT,CASSYAGSTGELFF
.,.,TRBV5-1,TRBJ2-1,TGCGCCAGCAGCTTAGTTCGGGGTGGTGAGCAGTTCTTC,CASSLVRGGEQFF
.,once,TRBV19,TRBJ1-2,TGTGCCAGTAGTATTCTTGGAGCTTATGGCTACACCTTC,CASSILGAYGYTF
.,.,TRBV7-9,TRBJ1-1,TGTGCCAGTAGGAGTACAGGCACTGAAGCTTTCTTT,CASRSTGTEAFF
TRBD2,.,TRBV2,TRBJ2-3,TGTGCCAGCAGTACCATCTCCGTACTAGCGGGGGCTCATACGCAGTATTTT,CASSTISVLAGAHTQYF
.,.,TRBV30,TRBJ2-2,TGTGCCTGGAGCATTAAGGGGTGGCGGCCAAACACCGGGGAGCTGTTTTTT,CAWSIKGWRPNTGELFF
.,once,TRBV7-9,TRBJ2-3,TGTGCCAGCAGCTTAACCAGCGATACGCAGTATTTT,CASSLTSDTQYF
.,.,TRBV19,TRBJ2-1,TGTGCCAGTAGTCATCCCCGGGGGAGCTACAATGAGCAGTTCTTC,CASSHPRGSYNEQFF
.,.,TRBV28,TRBJ2-7,TGTGCCAGCAGTTTTGGGGTCAGGGGCGGCGAGCAGTACTTC,CASSFGVRGGEQYF
TRBD2,.,TRBV5-1,TRBJ2-1,TGCGCCAGCAGACGCGTTGGGGCAAGCGGGAGAGAAGAGCAGTTCTTC,CASRRVGASGREEQFF
TRBD2,.,TRBV5-4,TRBJ2-5,TGTGCCAGCAGCTTGGCCCTAGCGGGGGGGCCGAGGGAGACCCAGTACTTC,CASSLALAGGPRETQYF
TRBD2,.,TRBV7-2,TRBJ2-7,TGTGCCAGCAGCCTCAACCCCGGGACTAGCGGGTATGCCTACGAGCAGTACTTC,CASSLNPGTSGYAYEQYF
TRBD1,.,TRBV29-1,TRBJ1-1,TGCAGCGCCGATAGACAGGGTCGTGTCACTGAAGCTTTCTTT,CSADRQGRVTEAFF
.,.,TRBV7-8,TRBJ2-1,TGTGCCAGCGGCGTTGGCCCCTACTCCTACAATGAGCAGTTCTTC,CASGVGPYSYNEQFF
.,.,TRBV10-1,TRBJ1-4,TGCGCCAGCAGGGCAGGGCTGGGTGAAAAACTGTTTTTT,CASRAGLGEKLFF
.,once,TRBV7-9,TRBJ2-1,TGTGCCAGCAGCCCCCAGCCCTGGACGGGCGGTGAGCAGTTCTTC,CASSPQPWTGGEQFF
TRBD2,.,TRBV5-4,TRBJ2-1,TGTGCCAGCAGCACCTCTAGCGGGGGTTCCTACAATGAGCAGTTCTTC,CASSTSSGGSYNEQFF
TRBD1,.,TRBV10-3,TRBJ2-2,TGTGCCACCCGAGGGACAGCGAACACCGGGGAGCTGTTTTTT,CATRGTANTGELFF
.,.,TRBV6-5,TRBJ1-2,TGTGCCAGCATCCACCCCAGGGATTCCTATGGCTACACCTTC,CASIHPRDSYGYTF
.,.,TRBV6-5,TRBJ1-1,TGTGCCAGCAGGCCCCCGGGAGGGGGAGTTGAAGCTTTCTTT,CASRPPGGGVEAFF